This TCR beta chain was recorded in a study of blood T cell repertoires in COVID-19. The wider study: PBMCs, B-cell-depleted T cells, or T cells provided the cDNA or gDNA that made up the material.

Authors' processing steps: Amplification with reference gene primers provided the estimates of nucleated cell counts. Clones were read by immunoSEQ multiplex PCR, and TCRdb kept only the in-frame ones, dropping some. That table supplies the V and J calls and clone size; D and trimming were determined from the DNA. The sample has under 300,000 clones, around 81% seen once. This clone was seen a handful of times. Germline CDR1 is SQVTM and CDR2 is ANQGSEA. V was trimmed by 4 bases and J by 5 bases, leaving 20 bases between them. This CDR3 is built from 15 residues. This chain links TRBV29-1 with TRBJ2-5, with D unclear. The TCR comes from a woman aged 55 to 70 with active or convalescent COVID-19. Sequenced material: peripheral blood. This chain's CDR3 is CSVAAHSRVGETQYF. The CDR3 DNA follows: TGCAGCGTTGCGGCCCACTCCCGCGTGGGCGAGACCCAGTACTTC.